This TCR beta chain stems from a study of Tregs in tolerant kidney transplant recipients. This clone was seen a few times. Germline V lookup: CDR1 MNHEY, CDR2 SVGAGI. This CDR3 has 15 residues. The junction had 8 bases not matched to a gene; V was cut back by 5 bases and J by 6 bases. Repertoires were generated with immunoSEQ multiplex PCR, while TCRdb's copy carries only in-frame clones and drops some. The sample shows over 50,000 clones, 83% of them seen only once. The sample taken for sequencing was CD4+ T cells from blood. The receptor comes from a human donor in good health. This chain uses TRBV6-5 with TRBJ1-5; the match to TRBD1 covers 9 bases. The CDR3: CASSNGQGISQPQHF. Here the CDR3 DNA reads TGTGCCAGCAGTAACGGACAGGGGATCTCTCAGCCCCAGCATTTT.